This T cell receptor beta chain was sequenced in a study of CD8 T cells in ankylosing spondylitis. Points from the study as a whole: Characteristic, it appeared, of ankylosing spondylitis blood was a TCR beta motif of fewer than 10 highly homologous variants. CD8+ cells made up the disease-linked clones, which were relatively rare in peripheral blood.

MiXCR was run by TCRdb on the 5' RACE reads, yielding one entry per CDR3 protein. There are around 890,000 distinct CDR3 sequences in the sample; about an eighth occur only once, and about 0.49% lies in the top ten. This CDR3 comprises 17 residues. The V and J ends lost 2 bases and 10 bases, in that order; junction bases with no gene match: 14. Per germline, CDR1 MNHEY and CDR2 SVGEGT. This clonotype was seen many times. Antigen: not known. The sequenced sample consisted of blood, either unsorted or a sorted T cell fraction (not recorded which). The chain couples TRBV6-2 or TRBV6-3 to TRBJ2-1; TRBD1 agrees at 10 bases. The sequence derives from a male donor with ankylosing spondylitis. Here the CDR3 DNA reads TGTGCCAGCAGTTACGCCCCCTGGGACAGGGGTTTCGACGAGCAGTTCTTC. Encoded protein: CASSYAPWDRGFDEQFF.